The sequence of this T cell receptor (beta chain) was determined in a study of spatial heterogeneity in lung cancer. Study-level background: Sequence detection consistently recorded a greater number of beta-chain than alpha-chain sequences. Mean representation of each unique TCR and UMI combination in the raw reads exceeded 8.5 occurrences.

From the 5' RACE reads, TCRdb called clonotypes with MiXCR, one entry per CDR3 protein. Among some 70,000 distinct CDR3 sequences, less than 15% were seen once, and the ten largest hold about 7.1%. Time point denoted: sample taken at primary tumor resection. Extraction of whole RNA from tumor, nontumor lung or frozen PBMC preceded unsorted sequencing. At least ten counts were recorded for this clonotype. This receptor was identified in a male donor with early-stage non-small cell lung cancer. The specimen was PBMCs, collected at surgery.

For the CDR3, the DNA is TGCAGCGTTGAAGTGGGCCAGGTTCGGTACTTC. Protein product: CSVEVGQVRYF. The chain recombines TRBV29-1 with TRBJ2-7; D not certain. The germline V gene encodes CDR1 SQVTM and CDR2 ANQGSEA. With 1 base removed from V and 12 bases from J, the gap between germline ends came to 13 bases. The CDR3 consists of 11 residues.